Following are 21 T cell receptor beta chains from one sample sequenced in a study of CD8 T cells in ankylosing spondylitis. MiXCR was run by TCRdb on the 5' RACE reads, yielding one entry per CDR3 protein. The sample has about 200,000 distinct CDR3 sequences, 10% to 15% seen once. The sample taken for sequencing was blood, either unsorted or a sorted T cell fraction (not recorded which). These receptors were obtained from a male donor with ankylosing spondylitis or in good health (not recorded which).

The rearrangement links TRBV5-6 to TRBJ2-1, with D unresolved. The CDR3 has 12 amino acids. V was cut by 2 bases and J by 6 bases, with 6 bases left in between. The germline CDR1 and CDR2 sequences are SGHDT and YYEEEE. The CDR3 DNA reads as TGTGCCAGCAGCTTTGCAGCCAATGAGCAGTTCTTC. Protein product: CASSFAANEQFF.

V usage is TRBV6-2 or TRBV6-3 and J usage is TRBJ2-5, with TRBD1 matching over 7 bases. The V gene's germline CDR1 is MNHEY and CDR2 SVGEGT. After removal of 2 bases from V and 4 bases from J, the junction contained 13 bases not matched to a gene. The CDR3 runs 17 residues. The CDR3 nucleotides are TGTGCCAGCAGTTACGACCTATCAGGGGGAGATGGAGAGACCCAGTACTTC. Its translation: CASSYDLSGGDGETQYF.

The chain recombines TRBV5-1 with TRBJ2-7, with 7 bases matching TRBD2. V dropped 7 bases and J dropped 0; count of bases not matched to a gene: 4. This CDR3 contains 13 residues. The germline V gene encodes CDR1 SGHRS and CDR2 YFSETQ. The DNA for the CDR3 is TGCGCCAGCGGAGCGGGGATCTCCTACGAGCAGTACTTC. It codes for CASGAGISYEQYF.

This chain uses TRBV29-1 with TRBJ2-1; TRBD2 matches at 12 bases. The germline V gene encodes CDR1 SQVTM and CDR2 ANQGSEA. CDR3 length equals 15 residues. The trim removed 5 bases at V and 3 bases at J, leaving 5 bases unmatched. CDR3 amino acids: CSVRLAGVYYNEQFF. As DNA, the CDR3 is TGCAGCGTTCGACTAGCGGGAGTGTACTACAATGAGCAGTTCTTC.

In DNA, the CDR3 is TGTGCCAGCGGAAGGAGCGATAGCAATCAGCCCCAGCATTTT. It encodes CASGRSDSNQPQHF. The rearrangement uses TRBV3-1 and TRBJ1-5; D remains unclear. This CDR3 spans 14 amino acids. Trimming stripped 8 bases from V and 0 bases from J, with 11 bases between. From germline, CDR1 is LGHDT and CDR2 YNNKEL (reference sequence).

The V call is TRBV11-3, the J call TRBJ2-2, with 8 nucleotides matching TRBD1. This CDR3 is built from 17 residues. Trimming removed 1 base from V and 4 bases from J; junction bases left unmatched: 8. The germline V gene has CDR1 SGHNT and CDR2 YENEEA. The CDR3 nucleotides are TGTGCCAGCAGCTTAGCTTTCCGGACAGGGATCACCGGGGAGCTGTTTTTT. Translated: CASSLAFRTGITGELFF. Filled out from reference TRBV11-3 and TRBJ2-2, the complete variable domain reads EAGVVQSPRYKIIEKKQPVAFWCNPISGHNTLYWYLQNLGQGPELLIRYENEEAVDDSQLPKDRFSAERLKGVDSTLKIQPAELGDSAVYLCASSLAFRTGITGELFFGEGSRLTVL.

This clonotype was seen a single time. V is TRBV15 and J is TRBJ2-1; D is unresolved. Trimming pared 0 bases from V and 5 bases from J, leaving 11 bases between. The germline CDR1 and CDR2 sequences are LNHNV and YYDKDF (reference sequence). This CDR3 is 15 amino acids long. Here the CDR3 DNA reads TGTGCCACCAGCAGAGAGTGGCTGGCCCACAATGAGCAGTTCTTC. Translated, it gives CATSREWLAHNEQFF.

The genes are TRBV12-3 or TRBV12-4 and TRBJ1-1; D gene ambiguous. With 4 bases removed from V and 0 bases from J, the gap between germline ends came to 9 bases. This CDR3 is built from 14 residues. CDR3 residues: CASSSGSVNTEAFF. CDR3 in DNA: TGTGCCAGCAGTTCCGGCAGCGTGAACACTGAAGCTTTCTTT.

J is TRBJ1-5 and V is TRBV5-1; D is unresolved. CDR3 length: 12 amino acids. V lost 0 bases, J lost 8 bases, and 6 bases lay in between. The germline V gene encodes CDR1 SGHRS and CDR2 YFSETQ. The CDR3 loop is CASSLVWKPQHF. The CDR3 DNA reads TGCGCCAGCAGCTTGGTTTGGAAGCCCCAGCATTTT.

V usage is TRBV15 and J usage is TRBJ2-7, with D possibly matching TRBD2 (6 bases). The CDR3 has 14 amino acids. Trimming stripped 7 bases from V and 0 bases from J, with 13 bases between. Germline values: CDR1 LNHNV, CDR2 YYDKDF (reference sequence). The CDR3 reads CATTKGLTSYEQYF. Here the CDR3 DNA reads TGTGCCACCACGAAGGGACTGACCTCCTACGAGCAGTACTTC.

V is TRBV19 and J is TRBJ2-5; D uncertain. The germline V and J ends were trimmed by 7 bases and 3 bases, with 12 bases remaining between them. The CDR3 is made up of 13 amino acids. Germline values: CDR1 LNHDA, CDR2 SQIVND (reference sequence). CDR3 bases: TGTGCCAGTACCCACCTTGGGGAAGAGACCCAGTACTTC. Translated: CASTHLGEETQYF.

Only a few counts were recorded for this clonotype. Compared with germline, one end of the junction differs, possibly owing to a read error. V is TRBV4-2 and J is TRBJ2-5; 8 positions match TRBD2. The CDR3 is made up of 16 amino acids. Germline CDR1 reads LGHNA; CDR2 reads YNFKEQ. CDR3 DNA sequence: TGTGCCAGCTGCCAAGAGAAGGCGGGAGGAGGAGAGACCCAGTACTTC. This gives the protein CASCQEKAGGGETQYF.

This clonotype was counted many times. This chain joins TRBV12-3 or TRBV12-4 and TRBJ1-1; possibly TRBD1 for D (5 bases). V shed 6 bases and J shed 7 bases, with 12 bases lying between them. The CDR3 length is 12 residues. The CDR3 DNA sequence: TGTGCCAGCAGCCGGGGCTCTGTTGAAGCTTTCTTT. Amino acids: CASSRGSVEAFF.

This rearrangement joins TRBV4-1 to TRBJ2-7; D may be TRBD2 (6 bases). Germline V gene lookup returns CDR1 MGHRA and CDR2 YSYEKL. V was cut by 0 bases and J by 2 bases, with 11 bases left in between. This CDR3 has 15 amino acids. The CDR3 DNA follows: TGCGCCAGCAGCCAAGATTGGGGGGAGACCTACGAGCAGTACTTC. This encodes CASSQDWGETYEQYF.

This rearrangement joins TRBV30 to TRBJ1-2; D perhaps matches TRBD1 (6 bases). This CDR3 has 13 residues. Germline V gene lookup returns CDR1 GTSNPN and CDR2 SVGIG (reference sequence). V was pared by 5 bases and J by 0 bases, with 10 bases between. The CDR3 sequence is CAWDGQTNYGYTF. CDR3 sequence (DNA): TGTGCCTGGGACGGACAGACTAACTATGGCTACACCTTC.

This clonotype has a handful of counts. V usage is TRBV6-1 and J usage is TRBJ2-7, with TRBD1 as a possible D gene (6 bases). Trimming stripped 10 bases from V and 0 bases from J, with 16 bases between. Germline V CDR1 and CDR2: MNHNS, SASEGT. The CDR3 consists of 14 residues. CDR3 nucleotides: TGTGCCACTATACAGGGATTTAACTCCTACGAGCAGTACTTC. Amino acids: CATIQGFNSYEQYF.

Points on this clonotype: A junction boundary mismatches the germline segment, possibly from a read error. The chain couples TRBV12-3 or TRBV12-4 to TRBJ1-2; 7 nucleotides line up with TRBD1. The CDR3 consists of 11 residues. CDR3 in DNA: TGTGCCAGCAGTTTACTGGGACAGACAACATTC. This codes for CASSLLGQTTF.

This clonotype appeared many times. The chain joins TRBV10-3 to TRBJ2-1; no clear D gene. The CDR3 length is 14 residues. The V and J ends lost 11 bases and 0 bases respectively, with 14 bases between them. CDR1 ENHRY and CDR2 SYGVKD come from the germline V gene. CDR3 sequence: CAASRAGSYNEQFF. In DNA form, the CDR3 reads TGTGCCGCATCACGGGCAGGCTCCTACAATGAGCAGTTCTTC.

This clonotype came up a few times. This sequence joins TRBV25-1 and TRBJ1-1, with D unclear. The germline V gene encodes CDR1 MGHDK and CDR2 SYGVNS. The CDR3 totals 12 residues. V was pared by 4 bases and J by 6 bases, with 9 bases between. The CDR3 protein is CASSVNPAEAFF. CDR3 in DNA: TGTGCCAGCAGTGTAAATCCCGCTGAAGCTTTCTTT. The full variable domain, rest sourced from reference TRBV25-1 and TRBJ1-1, is EADIYQTPRYLVIGTGKKITLECSQTMGHDKMYWYQQDPGMELHLIHYSYGVNSTEKGDLSSESTVSRIRTEHFPLTLESARPSHTSQYLCASSVNPAEAFFGQGTRLTVV.

The chain couples TRBV9 to TRBJ2-7, with 7 bases identical to TRBD2. J gave up 3 bases and V 1 base, and 7 bases lay outside the gene matches. Germline CDR1 reads SGDLS; CDR2 reads YYNGEE. The CDR3 contains 15 residues. CDR3 residues: CASSVFGGEDYEQYF. Written as DNA, the CDR3 is TGTGCCAGCAGCGTATTTGGGGGGGAAGACTACGAGCAGTACTTC.

The sample holds a few counts of this clonotype. This rearrangement joins TRBV5-4 to TRBJ2-3; TRBD1 matches 7 bases. V trimming: 0 bases; J trimming: 6 bases; junction bases outside the gene matches: 7. This CDR3 is built from 15 residues. CDR1 SGHNT and CDR2 YYREEE come from the germline V gene (reference sequence). The CDR3 here is CASSLGTGDSDTQYF. In DNA form, the CDR3 reads TGTGCCAGCAGCTTGGGGACAGGAGACTCGGATACGCAGTATTTT.